This T cell receptor beta chain was recorded in a study of shared clonotypes between healthy human individuals. Comment on this clone: Its antigen is not known.

Findings and caveats of the study: Among donors, sharing of clonotypes was expected to be affected by sequencing depth. It was the non-shared clonotypes that had lower generation probabilities than clonotypes shared by all four donors.

Naive CD4+ cells were CD45RA-selected; the remaining cells were memory. The table came from immunoSEQ multiplex PCR; TCRdb's copy has only in-frame clones and leaves some out. The sample records a few million clones, around 90% being singletons. Germline trimming cut 6 bases from V and 6 bases from J; bases unmatched to any gene: 15. In germline, CDR1 is SQVTM, CDR2 ANQGSEA. The CDR3 is 16 amino acids. The sequenced sample was naive CD4+ T cells sorted from blood. The subset was: CD45RA+ positively selected. The chain links TRBV29-1 to TRBJ2-3; TRBD2 agrees at 10 bases. The sequence came from a man between 18 and 35 years old in good health. CDR3 DNA sequence: TGCAGCGTGGCCCGGGGGACGAGCGGGGGGGCCGATACGCAGTATTTT. It codes for CSVARGTSGGADTQYF.